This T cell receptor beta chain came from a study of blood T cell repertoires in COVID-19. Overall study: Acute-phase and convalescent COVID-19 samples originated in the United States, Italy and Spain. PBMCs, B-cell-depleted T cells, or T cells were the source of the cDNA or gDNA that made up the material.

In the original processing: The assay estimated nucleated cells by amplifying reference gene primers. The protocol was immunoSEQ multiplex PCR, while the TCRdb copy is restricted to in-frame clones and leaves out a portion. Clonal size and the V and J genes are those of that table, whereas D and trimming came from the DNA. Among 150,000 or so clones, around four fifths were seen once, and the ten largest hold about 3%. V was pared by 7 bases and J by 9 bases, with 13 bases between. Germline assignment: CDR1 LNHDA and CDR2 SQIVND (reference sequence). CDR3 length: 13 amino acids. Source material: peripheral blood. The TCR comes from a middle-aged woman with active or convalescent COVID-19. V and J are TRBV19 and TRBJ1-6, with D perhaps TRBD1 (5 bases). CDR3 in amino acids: CASTSRTSSPLHF. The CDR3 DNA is TGTGCCAGTACTTCCAGGACATCTTCACCCCTCCACTTT.